This TCR beta chain emerged from a study of blood T cell repertoires in COVID-19. Study summary: Researchers got acute and convalescent COVID-19 samples from the United States, Italy and Spain.

Original processing methods: Nucleated cell number was recorded as an estimate derived from reference gene primer amplification. The repertoire was sequenced with immunoSEQ multiplex PCR; TCRdb's copy has only in-frame clones and lacks some. The V and J calls and clone size come from that table; D and trimming were worked out from the DNA. The sample carries about 210,000 clones, roughly 86% recorded once. V was trimmed by 6 bases and J by 0 bases, leaving 15 bases between them. Germline values: CDR1 SGHVS, CDR2 FQNEAQ. The CDR3 length is 16 residues. Sequencing was done on a sample of PBMCs or T cells enriched from blood (not recorded which). The chain links TRBV7-8 to TRBJ2-1, with D possibly matching TRBD1 (6 bases). The clonotype was recovered from a man aged 18 to 29 with acute COVID-19. In DNA form, the CDR3 reads TGTGCCAGCAGTTATGCCGGACAGAGCTCCTACAATGAGCAGTTCTTC. It is translated as CASSYAGQSSYNEQFF.